The present TCR beta chain was sequenced within a study of T-cell memory formation after mild COVID-19. Whole-study results and caveats: Nothing showed for sure that second-wave clones peaking on day 37 were SARS-CoV-2 specific. Memory cells collected pre-infection included some clones that later responded, suggesting cross-reactive memory joined.

In TCRdb, the 5' RACE reads were re-called with MiXCR into one record per CDR3 protein. The sample shows 550,000 to 600,000 distinct CDR3 sequences, roughly 17% of them seen only once. Per germline, CDR1 SGHTA and CDR2 FQGNSA. There are 13 residues in the CDR3. V lost 4 bases, J lost 3 bases, and 7 bases lay in between. This clonotype was counted a few times. Antigen: not known. The TCR comes from an adult woman who had mild COVID-19 (a few samples of this study predate the infection). Cell type and time point are not known. This sequence joins TRBV7-2 and TRBJ1-5; D is unclear. The sample comprised PBMCs or a T cell subset sorted from them (not recorded which). CDR3 coding DNA: TGTGCCAGCAGCTACGAGGTCAATCAGCCCCAGCATTTT. It translates to CASSYEVNQPQHF.